This T cell receptor (beta chain) is drawn from a study of human T cells and chemical hapten exposure. TCRdb called the RACE reads again in MiXCR, with one record for every CDR3 protein. Here the sample spans about 120,000 distinct CDR3 sequences, roughly an eighth being singletons. Time point defined: patch test 1, 2 weeks after DPC sensitization. Treatment given: therapeutic diphenylcyclopropenone sensitization with weekly scalp DPC. Blood, whole and unfractionated, served as the source for total RNA extraction. V shed 3 bases and J shed 0 bases, with 11 bases lying between them. Germline CDR1 and CDR2: KGHSH and LQKENI. The CDR3 has 16 amino acids.

The receptor was derived from a man aged 18 to 30 with alopecia areata. Some clones in this sample may be carry-over from other donors' samples. The material was whole blood, obtained in connection with sensitization to the hapten diphenylcyclopropenone (DPC). The rearrangement joins TRBV18 to TRBJ2-2, with no clear D. The CDR3 coding sequence is TGTGCCAGCTCACCTTTCCTGGATCCGAACACCGGGGAGCTGTTTTTT. Protein product: CASSPFLDPNTGELFF.